Listed below are T cell receptor beta chains from one sample, sequenced in a study of blood T cell repertoires in COVID-19. Profiled with immunoSEQ multiplex PCR; TCRdb holds only in-frame clones, not every one. The sample includes fewer than 400,000 clones, about 87% of them seen just once. The sequenced sample consisted of PBMCs or T cells enriched from blood (not recorded which). These receptors were obtained from a woman aged 50 to 60 who had recovered from COVID-19. Both conserved end residues are part of each CDR3. D genes are given only for firm matches. Some rows have no size entry. The others give once, few or many, or a class for an expanded clone.

TRBV20-1,NA,NA,TRBJ1-2,CSASTRNGANYGYTF,TGCAGTGCTAGTACTAGGAACGGGGCTAACTATGGCTACACCTTC
TRBV19,NA,once,TRBJ1-2,CASSRGLGMGYTF,TGTGCCAGTAGTAGGGGACTGGGCATGGGCTACACCTTC
TRBV18,NA,NA,TRBJ1-2,CASSSRESDGYTF,TGTGCCAGCTCAAGTCGGGAGTCAGATGGCTACACCTTC
TRBV10-3,NA,NA,TRBJ1-4,CAISASVPSNEKLFF,TGTGCCATCAGTGCTTCAGTCCCCTCCAACGAAAAACTGTTTTTT
TRBV18,NA,NA,TRBJ2-6,CASSLIAVEGAGGSGANVLTF,TGTGCCAGCTCACTCATCGCAGTGGAGGGCGCCGGGGGCTCTGGGGCCAACGTCCTGACTTTC
TRBV7-9,TRBD1,NA,TRBJ1-1,CASSLVGQGSYSEAFF,TGTGCCAGCAGCTTAGTAGGACAGGGCTCTTATTCTGAAGCTTTCTTT
TRBV19,TRBD2,NA,TRBJ2-5,CASRPGLAPGETQYF,TGTGCCAGTAGACCGGGACTAGCTCCGGGAGAGACCCAGTACTTC
TRBV11-3,TRBD1,NA,TRBJ1-1,CASSQGTGVSEAFF,TGTGCCAGCAGCCAAGGGACAGGGGTATCTGAAGCTTTCTTT
TRBV11-2,NA,NA,TRBJ1-2,CASSLEGGGYGYTF,TGTGCCAGCAGCTTAGAGGGGGGAGGCTATGGCTACACCTTC
TRBV7-9,NA,NA,TRBJ1-1,CASSSEGGTEAFF,TGTGCCAGCAGCTCGGAGGGTGGCACTGAAGCTTTCTTT
TRBV2,NA,NA,TRBJ2-5,CASGWAGTQYF,TGTGCCAGCGGGTGGGCAGGGACCCAGTACTTC
TRBV27,NA,NA,TRBJ2-5,CASSPTSVRETQYF,TGTGCCAGCAGTCCTACTAGTGTACGGGAGACCCAGTACTTC
TRBV6-5,TRBD1,NA,TRBJ1-2,CASSYSGGYGYTF,TGTGCCAGCAGTTATTCAGGGGGCTATGGCTACACCTTC
TRBV5-1,NA,NA,TRBJ1-1,CASSLDERVQQAFF,TGCGCCAGCAGCTTGGATGAGAGGGTTCAGCAGGCTTTCTTT
TRBV27,NA,NA,TRBJ2-2,CASSFVGVGELFF,TGTGCCAGCAGTTTCGTAGGGGTCGGGGAGCTGTTTTTT
TRBV6-5,NA,NA,TRBJ1-2,CASSYFSDTMNYGYTF,TGTGCCAGCAGTTACTTCTCCGACACCATGAACTATGGCTACACCTTC